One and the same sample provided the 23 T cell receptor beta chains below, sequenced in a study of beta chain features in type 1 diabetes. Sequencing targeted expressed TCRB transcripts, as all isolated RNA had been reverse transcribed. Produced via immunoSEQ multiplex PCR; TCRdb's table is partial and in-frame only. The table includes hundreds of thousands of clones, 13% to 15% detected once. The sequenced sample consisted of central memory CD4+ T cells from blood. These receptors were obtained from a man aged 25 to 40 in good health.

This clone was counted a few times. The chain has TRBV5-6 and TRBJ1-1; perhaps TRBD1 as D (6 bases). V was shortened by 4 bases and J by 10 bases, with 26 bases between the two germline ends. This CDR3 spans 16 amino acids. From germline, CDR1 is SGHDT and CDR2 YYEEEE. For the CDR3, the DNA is TGTGCCAGCAGCCTTCGACAGGCTTCCCCCCTCGGGAGAGCTTTCTTT. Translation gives CASSLRQASPLGRAFF. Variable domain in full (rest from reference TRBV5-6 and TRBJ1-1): DAGVTQSPTHLIKTRGQQVTLRCSPKSGHDTVSWYQQALGQGPQFIFQYYEEEERQRGNFPDRFSGHQFPNYSSELNVNALLLGDSALYLCASSLRQASPLGRAFFGQGTRLTVV.

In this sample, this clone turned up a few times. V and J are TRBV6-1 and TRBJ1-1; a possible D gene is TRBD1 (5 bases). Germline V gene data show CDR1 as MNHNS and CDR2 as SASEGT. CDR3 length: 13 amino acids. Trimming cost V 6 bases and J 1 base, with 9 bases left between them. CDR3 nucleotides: TGTGCCAGCAGGGGACGGAAGAACACTGAAGCTTTCTTT. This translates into CASRGRKNTEAFF.

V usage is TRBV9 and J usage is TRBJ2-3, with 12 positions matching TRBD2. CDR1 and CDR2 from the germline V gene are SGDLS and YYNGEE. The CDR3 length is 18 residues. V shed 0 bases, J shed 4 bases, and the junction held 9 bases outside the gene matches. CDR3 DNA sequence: TGTGCCAGCAGCGTAGCACCTAGCGGGGGGGCCTCCCCAGATACGCAGTATTTT. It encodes CASSVAPSGGASPDTQYF.

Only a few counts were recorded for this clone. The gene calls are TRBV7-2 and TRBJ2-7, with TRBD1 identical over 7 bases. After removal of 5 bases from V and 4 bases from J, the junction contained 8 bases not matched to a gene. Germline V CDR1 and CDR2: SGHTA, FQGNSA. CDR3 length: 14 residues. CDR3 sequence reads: CASSPTGVKYEQYF. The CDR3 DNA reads TGTGCCAGCAGCCCTACAGGGGTAAAATACGAGCAGTACTTC.

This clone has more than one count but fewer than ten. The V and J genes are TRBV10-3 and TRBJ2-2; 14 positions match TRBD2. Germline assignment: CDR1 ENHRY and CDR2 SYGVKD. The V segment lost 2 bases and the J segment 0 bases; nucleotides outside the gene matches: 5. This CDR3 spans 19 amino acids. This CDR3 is CAISEDGTSGGPNTGELFF. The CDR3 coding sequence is TGTGCCATCAGTGAGGATGGGACTAGCGGGGGCCCGAACACCGGGGAGCTGTTTTTT.

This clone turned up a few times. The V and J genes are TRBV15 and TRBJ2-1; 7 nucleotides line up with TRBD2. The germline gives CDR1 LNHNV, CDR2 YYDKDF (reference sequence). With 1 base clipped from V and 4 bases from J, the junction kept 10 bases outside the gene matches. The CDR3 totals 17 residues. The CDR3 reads CATSRVGRVSGYNEQFF. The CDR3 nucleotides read TGTGCCACCAGCAGAGTTGGGAGGGTTAGCGGTTACAATGAGCAGTTCTTC.

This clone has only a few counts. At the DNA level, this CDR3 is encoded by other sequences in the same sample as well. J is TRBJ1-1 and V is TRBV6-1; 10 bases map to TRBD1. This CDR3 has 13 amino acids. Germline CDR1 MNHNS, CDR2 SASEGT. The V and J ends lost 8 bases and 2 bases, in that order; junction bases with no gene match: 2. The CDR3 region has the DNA TGTGCCAGCGGGGACAGGGGTAACACTGAAGCTTTCTTT. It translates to CASGDRGNTEAFF.

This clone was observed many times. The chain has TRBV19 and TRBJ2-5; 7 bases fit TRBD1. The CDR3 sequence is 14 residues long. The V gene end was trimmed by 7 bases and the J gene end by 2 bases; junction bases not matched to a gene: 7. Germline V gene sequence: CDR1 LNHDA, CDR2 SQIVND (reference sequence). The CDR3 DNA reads TGTGCCAGTACCACCGGGACAGCACAAGAGACCCAGTACTTC. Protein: CASTTGTAQETQYF. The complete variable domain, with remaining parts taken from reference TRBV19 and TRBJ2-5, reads DGGITQSPKYLFRKEGQNVTLSCEQNLNHDAMYWYRQDPGQGLRLIYYSQIVNDFQKGDIAEGYSVSREKKESFPLTVTSAQKNPTAFYLCASTTGTAQETQYFGPGTRLLVL.

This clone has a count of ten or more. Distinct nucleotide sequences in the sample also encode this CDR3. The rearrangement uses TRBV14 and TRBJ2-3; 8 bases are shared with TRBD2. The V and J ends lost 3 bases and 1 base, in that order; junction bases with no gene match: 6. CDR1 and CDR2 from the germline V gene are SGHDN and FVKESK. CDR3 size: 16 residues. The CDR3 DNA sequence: TGTGCCAGCAGCCAGGGCGCGGGGGGCCGCACAGATACGCAGTATTTT. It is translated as CASSQGAGGRTDTQYF.

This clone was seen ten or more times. The CDR3 is CSGDPGLAGGPYNEQFF. CDR3 DNA sequence: TGCAGCGGAGACCCGGGACTAGCGGGAGGGCCATACAATGAGCAGTTCTTC. The J gene is TRBJ2-1, the V gene TRBV29-1; 16 bases line up with TRBD2. This CDR3 is 17 amino acids long. J was trimmed by 4 bases and V by 7 bases; bases with no gene match: 10. From germline, CDR1 is SQVTM and CDR2 ANQGSEA.

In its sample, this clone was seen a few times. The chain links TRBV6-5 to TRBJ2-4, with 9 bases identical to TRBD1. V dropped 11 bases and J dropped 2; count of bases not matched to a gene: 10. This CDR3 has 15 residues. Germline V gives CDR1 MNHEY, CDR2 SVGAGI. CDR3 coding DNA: TGTGCCGCCGGACAGGGGATTGAGACCAAAAACATTCAGTACTTC. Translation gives CAAGQGIETKNIQYF.

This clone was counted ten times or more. CDR3 residues: CASSQDRGQGSNQPQHF. The CDR3 DNA is TGTGCCAGCAGCCAAGATAGGGGACAGGGGAGCAATCAGCCCCAGCATTTT. The rearrangement joins TRBV14 to TRBJ1-5, with 10 bases lining up with TRBD1. CDR3 length: 17 residues. The V and J ends lost 0 bases and 1 base, in that order; junction bases with no gene match: 3. Germline V gene sequence: CDR1 SGHDN, CDR2 FVKESK.

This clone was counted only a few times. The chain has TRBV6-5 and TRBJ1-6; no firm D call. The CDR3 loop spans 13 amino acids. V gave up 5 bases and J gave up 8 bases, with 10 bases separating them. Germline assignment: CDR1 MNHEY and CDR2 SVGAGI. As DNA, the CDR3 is TGTGCCAGCAGTGCCGGTGGGGATTCACCCCTCCACTTT. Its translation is CASSAGGDSPLHF.

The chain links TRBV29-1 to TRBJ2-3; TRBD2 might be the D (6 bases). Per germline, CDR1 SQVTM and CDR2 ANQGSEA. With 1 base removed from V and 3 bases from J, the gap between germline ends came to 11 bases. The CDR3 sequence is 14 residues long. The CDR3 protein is CSVEVLRGTDTQYF. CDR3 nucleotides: TGCAGCGTTGAAGTCTTACGGGGGACAGATACGCAGTATTTT.

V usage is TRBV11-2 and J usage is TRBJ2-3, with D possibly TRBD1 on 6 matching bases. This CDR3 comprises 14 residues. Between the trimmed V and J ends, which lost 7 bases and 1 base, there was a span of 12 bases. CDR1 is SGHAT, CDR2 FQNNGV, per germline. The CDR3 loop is CASTYREGTDTQYF. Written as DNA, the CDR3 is TGTGCCAGCACCTACAGGGAAGGCACAGATACGCAGTATTTT.

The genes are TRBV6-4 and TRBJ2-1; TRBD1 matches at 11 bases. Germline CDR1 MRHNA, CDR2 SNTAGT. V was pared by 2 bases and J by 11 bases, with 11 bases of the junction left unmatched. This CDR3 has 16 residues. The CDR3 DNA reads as TGTGCCAGCAGTGACCCGCGGAGTGGGGACAGGGGGAAGCAGTTCTTC. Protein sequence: CASSDPRSGDRGKQFF.

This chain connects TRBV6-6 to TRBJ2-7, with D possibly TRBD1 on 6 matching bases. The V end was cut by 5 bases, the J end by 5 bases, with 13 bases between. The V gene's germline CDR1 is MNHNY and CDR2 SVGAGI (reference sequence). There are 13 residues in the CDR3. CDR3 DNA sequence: TGTGCCAGCAGTCAACGACAGGCCAACGAGCAGTACTTC. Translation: CASSQRQANEQYF.

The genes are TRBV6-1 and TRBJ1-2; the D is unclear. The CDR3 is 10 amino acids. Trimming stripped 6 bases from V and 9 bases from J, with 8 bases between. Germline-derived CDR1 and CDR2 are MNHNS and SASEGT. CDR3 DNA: TGTGCCAGCAGCGTAACTAGCTACACCTTC. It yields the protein CASSVTSYTF.

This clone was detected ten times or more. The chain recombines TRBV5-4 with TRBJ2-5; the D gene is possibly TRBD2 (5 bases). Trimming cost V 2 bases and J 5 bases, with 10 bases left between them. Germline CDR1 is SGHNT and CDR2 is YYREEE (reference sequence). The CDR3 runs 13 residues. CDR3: CASSFSEVETQYF. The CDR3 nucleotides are TGTGCCAGCAGCTTTTCGGAGGTGGAGACCCAGTACTTC.

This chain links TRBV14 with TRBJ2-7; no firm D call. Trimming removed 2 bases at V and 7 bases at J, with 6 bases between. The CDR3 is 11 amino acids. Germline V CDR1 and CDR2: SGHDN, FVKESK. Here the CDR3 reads CASSQTWEQYF. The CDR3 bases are TGTGCCAGCAGCCAAACATGGGAGCAGTACTTC.

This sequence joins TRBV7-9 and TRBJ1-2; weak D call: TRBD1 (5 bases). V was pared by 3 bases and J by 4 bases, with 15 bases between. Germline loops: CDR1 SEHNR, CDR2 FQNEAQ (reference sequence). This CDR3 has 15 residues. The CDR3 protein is CASSLGQGIRYGYTF. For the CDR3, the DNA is TGTGCCAGCAGCTTGGGGCAGGGCATTCGCTATGGCTACACCTTC.

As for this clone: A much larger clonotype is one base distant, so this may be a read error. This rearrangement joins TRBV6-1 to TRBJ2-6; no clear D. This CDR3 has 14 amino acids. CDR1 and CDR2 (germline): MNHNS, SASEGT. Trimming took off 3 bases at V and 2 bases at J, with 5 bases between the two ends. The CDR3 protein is CASSDVPGANVLTF. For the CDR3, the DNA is TGTGCCAGCAGTGACGTTCCTGGGGCCAACGTCCTGACTTTC.

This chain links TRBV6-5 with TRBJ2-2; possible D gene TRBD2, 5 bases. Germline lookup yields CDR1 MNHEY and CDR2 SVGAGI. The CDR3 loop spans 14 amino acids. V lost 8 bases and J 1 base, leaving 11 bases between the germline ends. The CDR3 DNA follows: TGTGCCAGCCGGAGGACCGTGAACACCGGGGAGCTGTTTTTT. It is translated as CASRRTVNTGELFF.